One and the same sample provided the 19 T cell receptor beta chains below, sequenced in a study of identical twins. Each CDR3 protein is one row after TCRdb ran MiXCR on the 5' RACE reads. This sample yields about 520,000 distinct CDR3 sequences, of which around 20% are seen a single time; around 1% belongs to the top ten. This same sample was also part of a study on T cells expressing NK-cell markers.

The sample comprised CD4+ T cells sorted from blood. These receptors all stem from a woman between 18 and 30 years old in good health.

This clonotype was observed a few times. The V and J genes are TRBV6-2 or TRBV6-3 and TRBJ2-1; 9 bases map to TRBD2. The CDR3 is 17 amino acids. Germline CDR1 reads MNHEY; CDR2 reads SVGEGT. V gave up 8 bases and J gave up 0 bases; unmatched junction bases: 11. CDR3 sequence reads: CASSKGGGRASYNEQFF. As DNA, the CDR3 is TGTGCCAGCTCCAAAGGCGGCGGGAGGGCCTCCTACAATGAGCAGTTCTTC.

This clonotype was seen only a few times. The CDR3, as DNA: TGTGCCTGGACAACAGGTAATGGAGAAGCTTTCTTT. Residues: CAWTTGNGEAFF. V gene TRBV30 combines with J gene TRBJ1-1; possibly TRBD1 for D (5 bases). This CDR3 contains 12 residues. V was trimmed by 4 bases and J by 8 bases, leaving 14 bases between them. The germline gives CDR1 GTSNPN, CDR2 SVGIG (reference sequence). The full variable domain, with the rest looked up from reference TRBV30 and TRBJ1-1, is SQTIHQWPATLVQPVGSPLSLECTVEGTSNPNLYWYRQAAGRGLQLLFYSVGIGQISSEVPQNLSASRPQDRQFILSSKKLLLSDSGFYLCAWTTGNGEAFFGQGTRLTVV.

This clonotype was observed once. The rearrangement joins TRBV11-3 to TRBJ2-1; TRBD2 matches 7 bases. The germline V gene encodes CDR1 SGHNT and CDR2 YENEEA. V shed 5 bases, J shed 7 bases, and the junction held 8 bases outside the gene matches. This CDR3 comprises 14 residues. The CDR3 DNA is TGTGCCAGCAGCGTCCTCCGGGGGGTGAATGAGCAGTTCTTC. This gives the protein CASSVLRGVNEQFF.

This clonotype showed up many times. J is TRBJ1-2 and V is TRBV12-3 or TRBV12-4, with a weak D call TRBD1 (5 bases). Trimming pared 5 bases from V and 3 bases from J, leaving 10 bases between. The CDR3 loop spans 13 amino acids. In DNA form, the CDR3 reads TGTGCCAGCAGTCACGGGACTGACTATGGCTACACCTTC. This translates into CASSHGTDYGYTF.

The rearrangement links TRBV5-6 to TRBJ2-5, with D perhaps matching TRBD1 (6 bases). CDR1 is SGHDT, CDR2 YYEEEE, per germline. Trimming took off 1 base at V and 2 bases at J, with 9 bases between the two ends. The CDR3 consists of 14 residues. This chain's CDR3 is CASSLLTGQETQYF. In nucleotides, the CDR3 is TGTGCCAGCAGCTTGTTAACAGGGCAAGAGACCCAGTACTTC. Looking up the rest from reference TRBV5-6 and TRBJ2-5 gives the full variable domain: DAGVTQSPTHLIKTRGQQVTLRCSPKSGHDTVSWYQQALGQGPQFIFQYYEEEERQRGNFPDRFSGHQFPNYSSELNVNALLLGDSALYLCASSLLTGQETQYFGPGTRLLVL.

The chain carries TRBV6-2 or TRBV6-3 and TRBJ2-1; D is perhaps TRBD2 (6 bases). CDR1 is MNHEY and CDR2 is SVGEGT in the germline V gene. Trimming cost V 7 bases and J 4 bases, with 17 bases left between them. CDR3 length: 15 residues. CDR3 protein: CASTAGNGEYNEQFF. The CDR3 DNA sequence: TGTGCCAGCACCGCGGGAAATGGAGAATACAATGAGCAGTTCTTC.

In this sample, this clonotype turned up many times. The J gene is TRBJ2-3, the V gene TRBV6-5; D is uncertain. V lost 4 bases to trimming and J lost 0 bases, with 8 bases between them. Germline V lookup: CDR1 MNHEY, CDR2 SVGAGI. There are 14 residues in the CDR3. The CDR3 DNA is TGTGCCAGCAGTTCTTCTTGGAGCACAGATACGCAGTATTTT. Protein: CASSSSWSTDTQYF.

This clonotype was found a few times. The chain is built from TRBV5-1 and TRBJ1-2; D is undetermined. The CDR3 length is 13 residues. V gave up 7 bases and J gave up 0 bases, with 10 bases separating them. CDR1 is SGHRS, CDR2 YFSETQ, per germline. CDR3 bases: TGCGCCAGCCTCGGGGATGCTAACTATGGCTACACCTTC. Encoded protein: CASLGDANYGYTF.

The chain has TRBV5-1 and TRBJ2-3; D remains ambiguous. V shed 4 bases and J shed 1 base, with 16 bases lying between them. The CDR3 spans 16 residues. The germline V gene encodes CDR1 SGHRS and CDR2 YFSETQ. DNA of the CDR3: TGCGCCAGCAGCGTCTACAGTGGGAAGGGCACAGATACGCAGTATTTT. The encoded protein is CASSVYSGKGTDTQYF. Variable domain in full (rest from reference TRBV5-1 and TRBJ2-3): KAGVTQTPRYLIKTRGQQVTLSCSPISGHRSVSWYQQTPGQGLQFLFEYFSETQRNKGNFPGRFSGRQFSNSRSEMNVSTLELGDSALYLCASSVYSGKGTDTQYFGPGTRLTVL.

This clonotype turned up a few times. The chain employs TRBV4-2 and TRBJ2-7, with a weak D call TRBD2 (6 bases). Germline V CDR1 and CDR2: LGHNA, YNFKEQ. The CDR3 totals 14 residues. V lost 3 bases and J lost 0, with 9 bases in between. The CDR3 DNA reads TGTGCCAGCAGCCAGGCGGGGCACTCCTACGAGCAGTACTTC. This codes for CASSQAGHSYEQYF.

This clonotype was recorded only once. The chain carries TRBV20-1 and TRBJ2-3, with 15 bases matching TRBD2. This CDR3 is 16 amino acids long. Per the germline V gene, CDR1 is DFQATT and CDR2 is SNEGSKA (reference sequence). Trimming at V came to 3 bases and at J to 4 bases, leaving 5 bases not matched to a gene. The CDR3 bases are TGCAGTGCTAGGAGGACTAGCGGGGGGGCGGCAGATACGCAGTATTTT. Translation: CSARRTSGGAADTQYF.

This chain uses TRBV5-6 with TRBJ2-4, with D tentatively TRBD1 or TRBD2 (6 bases each). CDR3 size: 13 residues. V dropped 2 bases and J dropped 9 bases, with 12 bases sitting between them. Germline V gene lookup returns CDR1 SGHDT and CDR2 YYEEEE. The CDR3 loop is CASSFPGGGIQYF. CDR3 bases: TGTGCCAGCAGCTTCCCCGGAGGGGGCATTCAGTACTTC.

This clonotype has only a few counts. CDR3 nucleotides: TGTGCCAGCAGCAAATTTAGGGACAGCAAAGCTTTCTTT. Protein sequence: CASSKFRDSKAFF. The rearrangement links TRBV21-1 to TRBJ1-1; the table gives TRBD1 as D, unverified against the DNA. TRBV21-1 is deemed a pseudogene. CDR3 length equals 13 residues.

The table lists this clonotype with a few counts. This chain links TRBV5-1 with TRBJ2-3; D call uncertain. In germline, CDR1 is SGHRS, CDR2 YFSETQ. The CDR3 totals 18 residues. V gave up 1 base and J gave up 0 bases, with 18 bases separating them. CDR3 nucleotides: TGCGCCAGCAGCTTGATCCCTGGTAATGTTGGAAGCACAGATACGCAGTATTTT. Translating it yields CASSLIPGNVGSTDTQYF.

This clonotype showed up many times. This chain connects TRBV7-3 to TRBJ1-1; D is undetermined. V was cut by 6 bases and J by 1 base, with 9 bases left in between. Germline V gives CDR1 SGHTA, CDR2 FQGTGA. The length of the CDR3 is 13 residues. The CDR3 DNA reads as TGTGCCAGCAGTTTGACACGGAACACTGAAGCTTTCTTT. Amino acid sequence: CASSLTRNTEAFF.

This sequence joins TRBV29-1 and TRBJ1-2; 9 bases map to TRBD1. The V gene's germline CDR1 is SQVTM and CDR2 ANQGSEA. The V segment lost 3 bases and the J segment 5 bases; nucleotides outside the gene matches: 4. This CDR3 comprises 13 residues. The CDR3 coding sequence is TGCAGCGTTGAGGGACAGGGTCTTTATGGCTACACCTTC. This translates into CSVEGQGLYGYTF. The whole variable domain, filled in from reference TRBV29-1 and TRBJ1-2, reads SAVISQKPSRDICQRGTSLTIQCQVDSQVTMMFWYRQQPGQSLTLIATANQGSEATYESGFVIDKFPISRPNLTFSTLTVSNMSPEDSSIYLCSVEGQGLYGYTFGSGTRLTVV.

The chain uses TRBV15 and TRBJ2-3, with D maybe TRBD2 (5 bases). V shed 0 bases and J shed 0 bases, with 16 bases lying between them. The CDR3 length is 18 residues. Germline V gene sequence: CDR1 LNHNV, CDR2 YYDKDF (reference sequence). The CDR3 reads CATSRDSLAGSSTDTQYF. The CDR3 nucleotides are TGTGCCACCAGCAGAGATTCCCTGGCGGGTAGTAGCACAGATACGCAGTATTTT.

This clonotype was counted a few times. The chain links TRBV14 to TRBJ2-1; the D gene could be TRBD1 or TRBD2 (6 bases each). The CDR3 totals 20 residues. With 2 bases removed from V and 0 bases from J, the gap between germline ends came to 23 bases. Germline loops: CDR1 SGHDN, CDR2 FVKESK. In nucleotides, the CDR3 is TGTGCCAGCAGCCAAAATCCAAGAACGGGGGCCCTGAGCTCCTACAATGAGCAGTTCTTC. Translation: CASSQNPRTGALSSYNEQFF. Together with reference TRBV14 and TRBJ2-1, the CDR3 gives the full variable domain: EAGVTQFPSHSVIEKGQTVTLRCDPISGHDNLYWYRRVMGKEIKFLLHFVKESKQDESGMPNNRFLAERTGGTYSTLKVQPAELEDSGVYFCASSQNPRTGALSSYNEQFFGPGTRLTVL.

The chain links TRBV20-1 to TRBJ2-1; 10 bases align to TRBD2. Germline values: CDR1 DFQATT, CDR2 SNEGSKA (reference sequence). The CDR3 runs to 15 residues. Losses at the gene ends were 5 bases for V and 7 bases for J; bases not matched to a gene: 11. The CDR3 loop reads CSALPPSGGQNEQFF. CDR3 nucleotides: TGCAGTGCTTTGCCCCCTAGCGGGGGACAAAATGAGCAGTTCTTC.